One and the same sample provided the 23 T cell receptor beta chains below, sequenced in a study of response to subunit inactivated influenza vaccine. One entry per CDR3 protein results from TCRdb running MiXCR on the RT-PCR reads. The table lists about 540,000 distinct CDR3 sequences, less than 25% of them singletons. The same sample was also studied in work on T cells expressing NK-cell markers. That paper states: With UMIs, 5'RACE template switching was used to make TCR beta cDNA.

Material: CD4+ T cells sorted from PBMCs, obtained less than 13 days after vaccination. The receptors were gathered from a man in his fifties who received an inactivated influenza vaccine.

The chain employs TRBV29-1 and TRBJ1-1; no definite D call. This CDR3 has 13 residues. V shed 4 bases and J shed 2 bases, with 11 bases lying between them. Germline-derived CDR1 and CDR2 are SQVTM and ANQGSEA. CDR3 residues: CSVGMTPNTEAFF. Here the CDR3 DNA reads TGCAGCGTTGGGATGACTCCCAACACTGAAGCTTTCTTT. The full variable domain, rest sourced from reference TRBV29-1 and TRBJ1-1, is SAVISQKPSRDICQRGTSLTIQCQVDSQVTMMFWYRQQPGQSLTLIATANQGSEATYESGFVIDKFPISRPNLTFSTLTVSNMSPEDSSIYLCSVGMTPNTEAFFGQGTRLTVV.

The CDR3: CASGGQGYEQYF. CDR3 DNA sequence: TGTGCCAGCGGGGGGCAAGGTTACGAGCAGTACTTC. V usage is TRBV7-2 and J usage is TRBJ2-7; tentatively, D is TRBD1 or TRBD2 (6 bases each). V was trimmed by 8 bases and J by 4 bases, leaving 12 bases between them. The CDR3 totals 12 residues. Germline CDR1 is SGHTA and CDR2 is FQGNSA.

There are a few counts of this clonotype. It may be a read error: a sequence one base away is much more abundant. This CDR3 is missing its conserved last phenylalanine or tryptophan, likely due to a read error. The CDR3 region is CASSQAPGQPQHL. The CDR3 coding sequence is TGTGCCAGCAGCCAGGCACCGGGGCAGCCCCAGCATCTT. This rearrangement joins TRBV12-3 or TRBV12-4 to TRBJ1-5, with D unresolved. V was cut by 6 bases and J by 7 bases, with 13 bases left in between. The CDR3 consists of 13 residues.

The chain uses TRBV5-1 and TRBJ2-7; D gene unclear. Trimming stripped 1 base from V and 2 bases from J, with 10 bases between. CDR3 length: 14 amino acids. The germline V gene has CDR1 SGHRS and CDR2 YFSETQ. The chain's CDR3 is CASSLPGNPYEQYF. CDR3 DNA sequence: TGCGCCAGCAGCTTGCCAGGAAACCCCTACGAGCAGTACTTC.

The table lists this clonotype with a few counts. The chain uses TRBV19 and TRBJ1-1, with 7 bases that match TRBD1. Germline lookup yields CDR1 LNHDA and CDR2 SQIVND (reference sequence). This CDR3 has 14 residues. The ends lost 5 bases at V and 4 bases at J; junction bases unmatched: 7. In DNA form, the CDR3 reads TGTGCCAGTAGTGTGACAGGGATAGTCACTGAAGCTTTCTTT. It codes for CASSVTGIVTEAFF.

This clonotype was seen only a few times. The CDR3 sequence is CSAESDRDTQYF. The CDR3 nucleotides read TGCAGTGCGGAGTCCGACCGAGATACGCAGTATTTT. The V and J genes are TRBV20-1 and TRBJ2-3; D uncertain. Looked up from germline, CDR1 is DFQATT and CDR2 is SNEGSKA (reference sequence). Trimming pared 6 bases from V and 5 bases from J, leaving 12 bases between. The CDR3 spans 12 residues.

This clonotype has ten or more counts. V is TRBV29-1 and J is TRBJ2-3, with TRBD2 as a possible D gene (5 bases). Germline V gene lookup returns CDR1 SQVTM and CDR2 ANQGSEA. V was trimmed by 4 bases and J by 0 bases, leaving 8 bases between them. CDR3 length: 13 residues. The CDR3 nucleotides read TGCAGCGTTGTTCGGGATAGCACAGATACGCAGTATTTT. It specifies CSVVRDSTDTQYF.

J is TRBJ1-5 and V is TRBV4-1; TRBD1 matches 7 bases. Trimming at V came to 1 base and at J to 4 bases, leaving 4 bases not matched to a gene. The CDR3 is made up of 15 amino acids. CDR1 is MGHRA and CDR2 is YSYEKL in the germline V gene. CDR3 nucleotides: TGCGCCAGCAGCCAAGGGTGGGGACAGAATCAGCCCCAGCATTTT. It codes for CASSQGWGQNQPQHF.

In this sample, this clonotype turned up a few times. The chain is built from TRBV4-3 and TRBJ1-2; 7 nucleotides align to TRBD1. With V trimmed by 4 bases and J by 4 bases, 9 bases remained unmatched. CDR1 and CDR2 from the germline V gene are LGHNA and YSLEER. CDR3 length equals 15 residues. The CDR3 sequence: CASSLSSRGGYGYTF. The DNA for the CDR3 is TGCGCCAGCAGCCTCTCGAGCAGGGGGGGCTATGGCTACACCTTC.

There are a few counts of this clonotype. This sequence joins TRBV10-3 and TRBJ1-1; D remains ambiguous. Germline values: CDR1 ENHRY, CDR2 SYGVKD. This CDR3 has 14 amino acids. Trimming pared 10 bases from V and 1 base from J, leaving 16 bases between. This CDR3 reads CATKATTENTEAFF. CDR3 bases: TGTGCCACCAAGGCCACAACAGAGAACACTGAAGCTTTCTTT.

The chain carries TRBV10-3 and TRBJ2-2; no definite D call. V was shortened by 0 bases and J by 6 bases, with 8 bases between the two germline ends. Germline V gene data show CDR1 as ENHRY and CDR2 as SYGVKD. The CDR3 length is 14 residues. This chain's CDR3 is CAISESNGAGELFF. The CDR3 DNA reads TGTGCCATCAGTGAGTCGAATGGGGCCGGGGAGCTGTTTTTT.

This clonotype has a handful of counts. The V and J genes are TRBV4-3 and TRBJ2-7; D might be TRBD1 (5 bases). CDR3 length equals 14 residues. In germline, CDR1 is LGHNA, CDR2 YSLEER. Trimming left V 0 bases short and J 5 bases short, with 11 bases between. The CDR3 protein is CASSQEPRGDEQYF. The CDR3 DNA sequence: TGCGCCAGCAGCCAAGAGCCTAGGGGCGACGAGCAGTACTTC.

This clonotype came up many times. CDR3 coding DNA: TGCAGCGTTCACCCCCAGGGAGCGAGTACTGAAGCTTTCTTT. Its translation is CSVHPQGASTEAFF. This chain joins TRBV29-1 and TRBJ1-1; possible D gene TRBD1, 5 bases. V lost 5 bases and J 5 bases, leaving 18 bases between the germline ends. The CDR3 covers 14 residues. Germline V gene data show CDR1 as SQVTM and CDR2 as ANQGSEA.

The chain uses TRBV7-2 and TRBJ1-1; 9 nucleotides line up with TRBD1. With 5 bases clipped from V and 12 bases from J, the junction kept 4 bases outside the gene matches. This CDR3 is built from 11 residues. The V gene's germline CDR1 is SGHTA and CDR2 FQGNSA. CDR3 DNA sequence: TGTGCCAGCAGCCCCGGGACAGGGCCTTTCTTT. Protein sequence: CASSPGTGPFF.

This chain connects TRBV4-2 to TRBJ2-5, with a weak D call TRBD2 (5 bases). The CDR3 runs to 13 residues. V gave up 5 bases and J gave up 1 base, with 8 bases separating them. Germline V gene lookup returns CDR1 LGHNA and CDR2 YNFKEQ. CDR3 sequence reads: CASSDGVQETQYF. CDR3 DNA: TGTGCCAGCAGCGACGGGGTCCAAGAGACCCAGTACTTC.

This clonotype has more than one count but fewer than ten. The CDR3 DNA follows: TGCAGCGTTGAACGGGGGGGCCCAGATACGCAGTATTTT. This translates into CSVERGGPDTQYF. The rearrangement uses TRBV29-1 and TRBJ2-3; the match to TRBD2 covers 8 bases. Germline CDR1 reads SQVTM; CDR2 reads ANQGSEA. Unmatched junction bases numbered 2, after V lost 2 bases and J lost 4 bases. CDR3 length equals 13 residues.

The chain couples TRBV30 to TRBJ1-5; possible D gene TRBD1, 5 bases. Germline CDR1 and CDR2: GTSNPN and SVGIG (reference sequence). The CDR3 has 16 residues. Trimming stripped 0 bases from V and 9 bases from J, with 21 bases between. The CDR3 coding sequence is TGTGCCTGGAGTGTAGCCCGGCCAGGGCCGGGGGTGCCCCAGCATTTT. It encodes CAWSVARPGPGVPQHF.

The chain carries TRBV10-3 and TRBJ2-7; 8 bases map to TRBD1. Per germline, CDR1 ENHRY and CDR2 SYGVKD. The CDR3 covers 14 residues. J lost 1 base, V lost 6 bases, and 5 bases had no gene match. CDR3 residues: CAIRKDRDSYEQYF. DNA for the CDR3: TGTGCCATCAGAAAGGACAGGGATTCCTACGAGCAGTACTTC.

Ten or more counts support this clonotype. CDR3 sequence: CSVEMTMGSNIQYF. CDR3 coding DNA: TGCAGCGTTGAAATGACGATGGGGTCAAACATTCAGTACTTC. The chain employs TRBV29-1 and TRBJ2-4, with unresolved D. Trimming cost V 2 bases and J 6 bases, with 14 bases left between them. CDR3 length: 14 residues. In germline, CDR1 is SQVTM, CDR2 ANQGSEA.

The V and J genes are TRBV5-1 and TRBJ2-3; tentatively, D is TRBD2 (6 bases). This CDR3 region has 14 residues. V was trimmed by 0 bases and J by 5 bases, leaving 10 bases between them. The germline V gene encodes CDR1 SGHRS and CDR2 YFSETQ. CDR3 sequence (DNA): TGCGCCAGCAGCTTGGTGGGGGGAATAGATACGCAGTATTTT. Protein product: CASSLVGGIDTQYF.

This clonotype was picked up many times. The chain recombines TRBV19 with TRBJ2-3; a possible D gene is TRBD2 (6 bases). The CDR3 is 9 amino acids. CDR1 is LNHDA and CDR2 is SQIVND in the germline V gene (reference sequence). DNA for the CDR3: TGTGCTAGCGGCGATACGCAGTATTTT. Translating it yields CASGDTQYF.

The genes are TRBV28 and TRBJ2-7, with TRBD1 as a possible D gene (6 bases). Germline lookup yields CDR1 MDHEN and CDR2 SYDVKM. The CDR3 has 13 amino acids. The V end lost 5 bases, the J end lost 6 bases, and 14 bases lay between the germline ends. The CDR3 sequence is CASSVSQGREQYF. CDR3 DNA sequence: TGTGCCAGCAGTGTAAGTCAGGGGCGCGAGCAGTACTTC.

This clonotype has only a few counts. This chain links TRBV5-1 with TRBJ2-1; D is undetermined. Germline values: CDR1 SGHRS, CDR2 YFSETQ. The V end lost 7 bases, the J end lost 6 bases, and 14 bases lay between the germline ends. This CDR3 region has 13 residues. CDR3 nucleotides: TGCGCCAGCTCGAGCCCCTTGGTCAATGAGCAGTTCTTC. This encodes CASSSPLVNEQFF.